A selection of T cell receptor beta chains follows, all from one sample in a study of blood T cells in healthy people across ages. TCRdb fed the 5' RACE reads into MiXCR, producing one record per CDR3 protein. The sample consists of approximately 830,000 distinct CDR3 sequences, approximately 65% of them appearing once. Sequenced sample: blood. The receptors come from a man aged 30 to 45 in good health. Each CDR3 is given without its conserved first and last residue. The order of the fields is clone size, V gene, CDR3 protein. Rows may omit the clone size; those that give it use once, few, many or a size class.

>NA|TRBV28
ASSPYSLAGGSKQY
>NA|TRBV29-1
SVPTTPERYGYT
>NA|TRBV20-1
SAFSGGPLYEQY
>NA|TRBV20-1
SAARGGLVNSPLH
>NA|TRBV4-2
ASSQEASGQGPSTDTQY
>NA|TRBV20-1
SARGMGGVGGANVLT
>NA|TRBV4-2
ASSPEADSQETQY
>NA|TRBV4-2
ASSQDGTWENIQY
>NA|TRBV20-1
SARAPAQHGYT
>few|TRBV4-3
ASSQDRHNEQF
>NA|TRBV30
ACTGTAYTQY
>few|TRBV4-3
ASSHRTGGSYEQY
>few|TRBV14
ASSQRFLLGPLNTEAF
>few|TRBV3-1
ASSQGTLGEQF